The rows below give T cell receptor beta chains drawn from one sample of a study of T cell responses to AZD1222 COVID-19 vaccine. Repertoires were generated with immunoSEQ multiplex PCR, while TCRdb's copy carries only in-frame clones and drops some. The sample yields approximately 140,000 clones, 75% to 95% seen once. The sample in question was peripheral blood, obtained on day 0 of MenACWY control vaccination. These receptors came from an adult in good health. CDR3s include the opening cysteine and the closing phenylalanine or tryptophan.

V: TRBV7-3
J: TRBJ1-2
CDR3: CASSLSLGGSGDGNSGYTF

V: TRBV5-1
J: TRBJ2-7
CDR3: CASSTGQDDEQYF

V: TRBV6-6
J: TRBJ1-2
CDR3: CASSPRPGTGDNYGYTF

V: TRBV7-8
J: TRBJ1-2
CDR3: CASSLAGILSYGYTF

V: TRBV20-1
J: TRBJ2-7
CDR3: CSAGQGYEQYF

V: TRBV28
J: TRBJ1-5
CDR3: CASRKTYGQPQHF

V: TRBV28
J: TRBJ2-7
CDR3: CASSSGLIPPYEQYF

V: TRBV4-1
J: TRBJ2-1
CDR3: CASSQDVSGQFF

V: TRBV27
J: TRBJ1-2
CDR3: CASSRGTGGNYGYTF

V: TRBV6-5
J: TRBJ2-7
CDR3: CATRSGTLTYEQYF

V: TRBV28
J: TRBJ2-7
CDR3: CASGSQLVTGSYEQYF

V: TRBV2
J: TRBJ2-1
CDR3: CASGEGMYNEQFF

V: TRBV18
J: TRBJ1-1
CDR3: CASSPGAQGTEAFF

V: TRBV2
J: TRBJ2-7
CDR3: CATAPGHTKSYEQYF

V: TRBV18
J: TRBJ2-5
CDR3: CASSPQAGRGETQYF

V: TRBV7-9
J: TRBJ2-2
CDR3: CASSLYSTNTGELFF

V: TRBV6-1
J: TRBJ1-6
CDR3: CASSEARHHYNSPLHF

V: TRBV6-4
J: TRBJ1-1
CDR3: CASSYTGTGGTEAFF

V: TRBV20-1
J: TRBJ2-5
CDR3: CSASLRETQYF

V: TRBV15
J: TRBJ1-2
CDR3: CATSRDTTGSGYTF

V: TRBV11-2
J: TRBJ2-6
CDR3: CASVPGQGYSLGGANVLTF

V: TRBV6-1
J: TRBJ1-2
CDR3: CASSEWGQSYGYTF

V: TRBV10-1
J: TRBJ1-1
CDR3: CASSEGDSRNTEAFF

V: TRBV7-9
J: TRBJ1-2
CDR3: CASSPEEAGYGYTF

V: TRBV28
J: TRBJ2-7
CDR3: CASSPVGQGPYF

V: TRBV2
J: TRBJ2-1
CDR3: CASTLDSLLSYNEQFF

V: TRBV2
J: TRBJ1-4
CDR3: CASRRGPGEKLFF

V: TRBV28
J: TRBJ2-7
CDR3: CASSSRASYEQYF

V: TRBV7-8
J: TRBJ2-5
CDR3: CASTLGGGEETQYF

V: TRBV21-1
J: TRBJ1-1
CDR3: CASGTPRRGNTEAFF

V: TRBV5-1
J: TRBJ1-2
CDR3: CASSSPSRGDGYTF

V: TRBV16
J: TRBJ1-3
CDR3: CASSQSRGENTIYF